Listed here is a single TCR beta chain. Antigen: not known. These data originate in a study of beta chain features in type 1 diabetes. Regarding the study as a whole: Among patients with Type 1 diabetes, TCRB CDR3s were moderately but significantly shorter in every one of the four CD4+ subsets.

Expressed TCRB transcripts were sequenced because the isolated RNA had all been reverse transcribed beforehand. Assay: immunoSEQ multiplex PCR; the TCRdb copy retains only in-frame clones and omits some. The sample includes hundreds of thousands of clones, around 15% seen only once; the top ten take approximately 0.022%. CDR3 length equals 14 residues. In germline, CDR1 is LNHDA, CDR2 SQIVND (reference sequence). The V end was cut by 3 bases, the J end by 3 bases, with 12 bases between. V is TRBV19 and J is TRBJ2-7; perhaps TRBD1 as D (5 bases). Sequencing was carried out using naive CD4+ T cells from blood. This sequence was found in a young man with type 1 diabetes. In nucleotides, the CDR3 is TGTGCCAGTAGTATGGGCAGGGAAATCTACGAGCAGTACTTC. This translates into CASSMGREIYEQYF.